This TCR beta chain was captured in a study of T-cell reconstitution after alpha-beta-depleted transplantation in children. During its preparation, the TCRbeta library received unique molecular identifiers. TCRdb fed the PCR reads into MiXCR, producing one record per CDR3 protein. The table lists 600,000 or so distinct CDR3 sequences, more than 20% of them singletons. The germline V gene has CDR1 LNHNV and CDR2 YYDKDF (reference sequence). The CDR3 sequence is 15 residues long. The V and J ends lost 5 bases and 0 bases respectively, with 8 bases between them. This TCR derives from a boy younger than two who had a stem cell transplant for acute myeloid leukemia, so the T cells may come from the graft donor. The source material was PBMCs, mostly from graft donor cells, sampled 360 days after TCRalphabeta/CD19-depleted stem cell transplant. The chain uses TRBV15 and TRBJ2-6; perhaps D is TRBD1 or TRBD2 (5 bases each). The CDR3 reads CATSRGASGANVLTF. CDR3 sequence (DNA): TGTGCCACCAGCCGAGGGGCCTCTGGGGCCAACGTCCTGACTTTC.